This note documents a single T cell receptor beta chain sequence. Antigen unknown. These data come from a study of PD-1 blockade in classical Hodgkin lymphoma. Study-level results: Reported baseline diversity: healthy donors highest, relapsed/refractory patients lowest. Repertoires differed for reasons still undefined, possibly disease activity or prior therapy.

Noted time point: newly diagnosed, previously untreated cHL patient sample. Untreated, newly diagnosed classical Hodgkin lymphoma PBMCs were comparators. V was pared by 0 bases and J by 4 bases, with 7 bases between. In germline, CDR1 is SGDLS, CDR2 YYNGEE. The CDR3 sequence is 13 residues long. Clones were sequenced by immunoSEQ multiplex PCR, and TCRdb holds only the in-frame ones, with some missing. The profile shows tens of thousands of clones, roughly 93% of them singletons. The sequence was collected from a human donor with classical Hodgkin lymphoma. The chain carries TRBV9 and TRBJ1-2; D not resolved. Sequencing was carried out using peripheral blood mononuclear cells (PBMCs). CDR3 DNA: TGTGCCAGCAGCGTAGGCACCTCCTATGGCTACACCTTC. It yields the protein CASSVGTSYGYTF. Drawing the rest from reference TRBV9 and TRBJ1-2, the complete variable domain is DSGVTQTPKHLITATGQRVTLRCSPRSGDLSVYWYQQSLDQGLQFLIQYYNGEERAKGNILERFSAQQFPDLHSELNLSSLELGDSALYFCASSVGTSYGYTFGSGTRLTVV.